Each of the 11 T cell receptor beta chains below was sequenced from the same sample in a study of Ad26.COV2.S vaccination and SARS-CoV-2 variants. Treatment described: 19 received Ad26.COV2.S at low or high dose, single or two shots; a few received placebo; per-sample allocation not given. Day 63 following the first vaccine or placebo injection was when the samples were taken. TCRdb keeps only in-frame clones here, not all; method: immunoSEQ multiplex PCR. The sample yields roughly 330,000 clones, 90% seen once. Here the sequenced sample was peripheral blood, taken in a trial of Ad26.COV2.S vaccine versus placebo. All receptors derive from a person between 18 and 65 years old who received the Ad26.COV2.S COVID-19 vaccine or a placebo.

This clone was observed a single time. The chain couples TRBV7-8 to TRBJ1-2; TRBD1 matches 8 bases. Trimming took 5 bases from V and 7 from J; bases not matched to a gene: 15. Germline V gives CDR1 SGHVS, CDR2 FQNEAQ. The CDR3 length is 16 residues. The CDR3 loop reads CASSPQTIQGVVGYTF. As DNA, the CDR3 is TGTGCCAGCAGCCCTCAGACAATACAGGGGGTGGTTGGCTACACCTTC.

The rearrangement uses TRBV19 and TRBJ2-7; the D is unclear. The CDR3 totals 13 residues. Trimming removed 2 bases from V and 7 bases from J, with 12 bases in between. Germline V gene sequence: CDR1 LNHDA, CDR2 SQIVND (reference sequence). CDR3 nucleotide sequence: TGTGCCAGTAGTATAATGGGTGGTGGAGAGCAGTACTTC. It is translated as CASSIMGGGEQYF.

In its sample, this clone was seen once. The chain recombines TRBV7-9 with TRBJ2-1; perhaps TRBD1 as D (7 bases). Germline assignment: CDR1 SEHNR and CDR2 FQNEAQ (reference sequence). This CDR3 is 17 amino acids long. V lost 5 bases and J lost 8, with 25 bases in between. As DNA, the CDR3 is TGTGCCAGCAGCGCAGGGGTGGTTGGAGGGGGCGTCTATGAGCAGTTCTTC. This sequence encodes CASSAGVVGGGVYEQFF.

This chain joins TRBV4-1 and TRBJ1-2; D is uncertain. This CDR3 comprises 14 residues. V was trimmed by 4 bases and J by 4 bases, leaving 13 bases between them. Germline lookup yields CDR1 MGHRA and CDR2 YSYEKL. The chain's CDR3 is CASSPYGDLYGYTF. The CDR3 DNA reads as TGCGCCAGCAGCCCTTACGGAGACCTCTATGGCTACACCTTC.

This clone occurred a few times. The chain employs TRBV4-3 and TRBJ1-2, with TRBD1 as a possible D gene (5 bases). The ends were cut back, 3 bases at V and 4 bases at J, with 12 bases in the middle. The CDR3 is 14 residues long. Germline CDR1 LGHNA, CDR2 YSLEER. CDR3 sequence reads: CASSHLGEGYGYTF. CDR3 in DNA: TGCGCCAGCAGCCATTTGGGGGAAGGCTATGGCTACACCTTC.

The chain has TRBV11-2 and TRBJ2-4; TRBD1 agrees at 7 bases. Losses at the gene ends were 8 bases for V and 10 bases for J; bases not matched to a gene: 14. The CDR3 has 14 residues. Germline values: CDR1 SGHAT, CDR2 FQNNGV. CDR3 nucleotide sequence: TGTGCCAGCCACTCGCCGGGAAGGGGGCAGATTCAGTACTTC. Translation gives CASHSPGRGQIQYF.

The chain employs TRBV19 and TRBJ2-3, with D possibly matching TRBD1 (5 bases). The V end was cut by 0 bases, the J end by 0 bases, with 13 bases between. The CDR3 spans 17 residues. Germline V CDR1 and CDR2: LNHDA, SQIVND (reference sequence). The CDR3 DNA sequence: TGTGCCAGTAGTATAGATCGGCAGGGTTCTAGCACAGATACGCAGTATTTT. As protein: CASSIDRQGSSTDTQYF.

V and J are TRBV19 and TRBJ1-4, with 7 bases matching TRBD1. The V gene's germline CDR1 is LNHDA and CDR2 SQIVND (reference sequence). Germline trimming cut 6 bases from V and 2 bases from J; bases unmatched to any gene: 6. This CDR3 is built from 15 residues. The CDR3 nucleotides read TGTGCCAGTAGCGATCAGGGACAGACTAATGAAAAACTGTTTTTT. The encoded protein is CASSDQGQTNEKLFF.

The rearrangement uses TRBV4-3 and TRBJ1-1; D is perhaps TRBD1 (5 bases). CDR1 LGHNA and CDR2 YSLEER come from the germline V gene. The CDR3 has 14 amino acids. Deletions cut 5 bases from V and 2 bases from J, with 12 bases between. The CDR3 is CASSVAWTNTEAFF. CDR3 in DNA: TGCGCCAGCAGCGTCGCATGGACAAACACTGAAGCTTTCTTT.

The genes are TRBV16 and TRBJ2-7; perhaps TRBD2 as D (5 bases). CDR3 size: 14 residues. From germline, CDR1 is KGHSY and CDR2 FQNENV. The V and J ends lost 4 bases and 10 bases respectively, with 20 bases between them. CDR3: CASSPPPGKYTQYF. For the CDR3, the DNA is TGTGCCAGCAGCCCTCCTCCCGGGAAGTATACCCAGTACTTC.

J is TRBJ2-3 and V is TRBV29-1; D could derive from TRBD1 or TRBD2 (5 bases each). Germline values: CDR1 SQVTM, CDR2 ANQGSEA. The ends were cut back, 5 bases at V and 5 bases at J, with 23 bases in the middle. The CDR3 runs 16 residues. CDR3 DNA sequence: TGCAGCGTTTCCGGGACGACCCCTCCGGACGGAGATACGCAGTATTTT. It codes for CSVSGTTPPDGDTQYF.